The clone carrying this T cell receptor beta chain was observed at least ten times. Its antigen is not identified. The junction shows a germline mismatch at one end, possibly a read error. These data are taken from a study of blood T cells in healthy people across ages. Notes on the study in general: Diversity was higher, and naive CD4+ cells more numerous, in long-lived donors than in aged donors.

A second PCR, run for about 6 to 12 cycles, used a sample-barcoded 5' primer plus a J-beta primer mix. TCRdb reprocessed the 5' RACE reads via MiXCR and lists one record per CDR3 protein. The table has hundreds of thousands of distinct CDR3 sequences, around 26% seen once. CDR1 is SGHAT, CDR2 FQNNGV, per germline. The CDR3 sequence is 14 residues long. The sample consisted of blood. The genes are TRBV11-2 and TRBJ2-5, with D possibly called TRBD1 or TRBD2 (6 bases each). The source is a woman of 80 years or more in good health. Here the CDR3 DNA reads TGTGCCAGCAGCCCACGTCGGGGGCAAGACACCCAGTACTTC. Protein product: CASSPRRGQDTQYF.